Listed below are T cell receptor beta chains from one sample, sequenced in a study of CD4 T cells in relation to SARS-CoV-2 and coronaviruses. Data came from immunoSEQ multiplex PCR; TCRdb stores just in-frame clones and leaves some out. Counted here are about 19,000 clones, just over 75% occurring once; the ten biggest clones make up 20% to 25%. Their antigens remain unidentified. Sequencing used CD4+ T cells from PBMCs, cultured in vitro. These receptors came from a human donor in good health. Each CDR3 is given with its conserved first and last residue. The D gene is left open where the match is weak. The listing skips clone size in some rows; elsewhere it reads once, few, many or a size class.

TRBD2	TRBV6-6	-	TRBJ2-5	TGTGCCAGCAGTTATGGGACTAGCGGGAGGCTGGAGACCCAGTACTTC	CASSYGTSGRLETQYF
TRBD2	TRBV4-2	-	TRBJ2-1	TGTGCCAGCAGCCAAGACGAACTAGCGGACAATGAGCAGTTCTTC	CASSQDELADNEQFF
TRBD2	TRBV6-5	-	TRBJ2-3	TGTGCCAGCAGCCAACTAGCGGGGGGCACGGCTACGCAGTATTTT	CASSQLAGGTATQYF
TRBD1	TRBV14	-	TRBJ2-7	TGTGCCAGCAGCCAAGATTTGGCGACAGGGCGGGACGAGCAGTACTTC	CASSQDLATGRDEQYF
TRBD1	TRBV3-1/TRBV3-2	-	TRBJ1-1	TGTGCCAGCAGCCAAGATTGGACAGGGAACACTGAAGCTTTCTTT	CASSQDWTGNTEAFF
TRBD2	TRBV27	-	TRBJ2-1	TGTGCCAGCAGTTTAACTAGCGGTAACAATGAGCAGTTCTTC	CASSLTSGNNEQFF
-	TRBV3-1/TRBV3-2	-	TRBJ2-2	TGTGCCAGCAGCCAAGATTTAGGGGAGCTGTTTTTT	CASSQDLGELFF
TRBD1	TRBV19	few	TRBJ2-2	TGTGCCTCTGAGGGACAGCTGAACACCGGGGAGCTGTTTTTT	CASEGQLNTGELFF
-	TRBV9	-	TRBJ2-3	TGTGCCAGCAGCCCCCCTTCCACAGATACGCAGTATTTT	CASSPPSTDTQYF
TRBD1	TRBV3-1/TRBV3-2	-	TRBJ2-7	TGTGCCAGCAGCCATCGGGACAGGGTAACCTACGAGCAGTACTTC	CASSHRDRVTYEQYF
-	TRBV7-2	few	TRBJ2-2	TGTGCCAGCAGCTTACGTTCATGGAGTAATATCCCCGGGGAGCTGTTTTTT	CASSLRSWSNIPGELFF
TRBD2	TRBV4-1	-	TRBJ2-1	TGCGCCAGCAGGGAGCGGGGGGGCAATTTTTCTGAGCAGTTCTTC	CASRERGGNFSEQFF
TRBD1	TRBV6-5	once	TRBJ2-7	TGTGCCAGCAGTTACAGGGACAGGGGTTGGGTCGAGCAGTACTTC	CASSYRDRGWVEQYF
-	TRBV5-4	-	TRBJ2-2	TGTGCCAGCAGACGGGACCCAGCGGCCGGGGAGCTGTTTTTT	CASRRDPAAGELFF
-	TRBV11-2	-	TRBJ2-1	TGTGCCAGCAGCTCGGGACACCCGGGGTATGAGCAGTTCTTC	CASSSGHPGYEQFF
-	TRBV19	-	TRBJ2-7	TGTGCCAGTAGTATAAACAGGGAAGGAGGCTACGAGCAGTACTTC	CASSINREGGYEQYF
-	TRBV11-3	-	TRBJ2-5	TGTGCCAGCAGCTCTAGCTCCACAGGATACCAAGAGACCCAGTACTTC	CASSSSSTGYQETQYF
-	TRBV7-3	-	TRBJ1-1	TGTGCCAGCAGCTCACAACCCGGGGTCGGGGCAGCTTTCTTT	CASSSQPGVGAAFF
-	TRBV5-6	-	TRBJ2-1	TGTGCCAGCAACTCCTTGGGGCGCCCATCCTACAATGAGCAGTTCTTC	CASNSLGRPSYNEQFF
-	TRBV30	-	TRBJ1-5	TGTGCCTGGAGTGGTCGAGGGGCAGGTAATCAGCCCCAGCATTTT	CAWSGRGAGNQPQHF
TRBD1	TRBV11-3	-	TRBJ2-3	TGTGCCAGCAGCCGAGAGACAGGGCCCGGTACGCAGTATTTT	CASSRETGPGTQYF
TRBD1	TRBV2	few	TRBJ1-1	TGTGCCAGCAGTCAACAGGGGTGGAAAGCTTTCTTT	CASSQQGWKAFF
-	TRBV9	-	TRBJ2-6	TGTGCCAGCAGCGGAGTCGGGGCCTCTGGGGCCAACGTCCTGACTTTC	CASSGVGASGANVLTF
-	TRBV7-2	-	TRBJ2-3	TGTGCCAGCAGCTCGGGACACCTCACAGATACGCAGTATTTT	CASSSGHLTDTQYF
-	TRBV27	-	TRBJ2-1	TGTGCCAGCAGTCCCCGGAGGGGGGAAGGCAATGAGCAGTTCTTC	CASSPRRGEGNEQFF